This is a list of T cell receptor beta chains from one sample in a study of T-cell memory formation after mild COVID-19. MiXCR, run by TCRdb on the 5' RACE reads, gives a single entry per CDR3 protein. The repertoire consists of 190,000 or so distinct CDR3 sequences, with 20% to 25% occurring once and the leading ten covering more than 20%. The sample consisted of PBMCs or a T cell subset sorted from them (not recorded which). Receptors originate from an adult woman who had mild COVID-19 (a few samples of this study predate the infection). Cell type and time point are not known. CDR3s include the opening cysteine and the closing phenylalanine or tryptophan. D genes are given only for firm matches. Clone sizes are given selectively: once, few, many, or a class where the clone is expanded.

>TRBD1|few|TRBJ1-1|TRBV3-1
TGTGCCAGCAGCCCTGAGACAGGGGTGGACACTGAAGCTTTCTTT
CASSPETGVDTEAFF
>TRBD2|once|TRBJ2-1|TRBV4-2
TGTGCCAGCAGCCCGGGACTAGGTCCAAGCTCCTACAATGAGCAGTTCTTC
CASSPGLGPSSYNEQFF
>TRBD1|-|TRBJ2-3|TRBV7-8
TGTGCCAGCAGCGGGACAGGTCGCACAGATACGCAGTATTTT
CASSGTGRTDTQYF
>TRBD2|-|TRBJ2-1|TRBV7-9
TGTGCCAGCAGCCCCCTTATAGCGGGGTCCTACAATGAGCAGTTCTTC
CASSPLIAGSYNEQFF
>TRBD2|few|TRBJ2-7|TRBV27
TGTGCCAGCAGTTTATCCCGACTAGCGGGAGGGCCTTTAACCTACGAGCAGTACTTC
CASSLSRLAGGPLTYEQYF
>-|-|TRBJ1-1|TRBV18
TGTGCCAGCTCACTAGGCCGGGGAGGGGACACTGAAGCTTTCTTT
CASSLGRGGDTEAFF
>-|few|TRBJ1-2|TRBV5-5
TGTGCCAGCAGCTTGAGAATCCCGACAGGAGATAACTATGGCTACACCTTC
CASSLRIPTGDNYGYTF
>-|few|TRBJ2-1|TRBV21-1
TGTGCCAGCAGCAATGGGCAGTGGCGGGAGGTCCACAATGAGCAGTTCTTC
CASSNGQWREVHNEQFF
>TRBD1|-|TRBJ2-7|TRBV12-3/TRBV12-4
TGTGCCAGCACCAAGGGTTGGGGACAGATCTACGAGCAGTACTTC
CASTKGWGQIYEQYF
>-|-|TRBJ1-1|TRBV20-1
TGCAGTGCTCCAGGGGACGGGCCTGAATCGAGCACTGAAGCTTTCTTT
CSAPGDGPESSTEAFF
>-|-|TRBJ1-1|TRBV29-1
TGCAGCGCTCAGGGAGGGGGCACTGAAGCTTTCTTT
CSAQGGGTEAFF
>-|few|TRBJ2-5|TRBV29-1
TGCAGCGTTGAACCCCTCATGGGGGTCGGAGGGGGCGAAGGGGAGACCCAGTACTTC
CSVEPLMGVGGGEGETQYF
>TRBD2|few|TRBJ2-7|TRBV4-1
TGCGCCAGCAGCCAAGAAGGGACAGCGGGGGGCCGTACCTACGAGCAGTACTTC
CASSQEGTAGGRTYEQYF
>TRBD2|-|TRBJ2-7|TRBV19
TGTGCCAGTAGTCCCATGGGAGGGACGTCCTACGAGCAGTACTTC
CASSPMGGTSYEQYF
>TRBD1|medium-sized|TRBJ1-5|TRBV20-1
TGCAGTGCGAGGGACAGGGGAATTTTCGGCAATCAGCCCCAGCATTTT
CSARDRGIFGNQPQHF
>TRBD1|few|TRBJ2-1|TRBV24-1
TGTGCCACCAGAGATACAGGGGGATCCTACAATGAGCAGTTCTTC
CATRDTGGSYNEQFF
>-|-|TRBJ1-6|TRBV20-1
TGCAGTGCTAGAAGAGGCGGTGAAAATTCACCCCTCCACTTT
CSARRGGENSPLHF
>TRBD2|-|TRBJ2-2|TRBV9
TGTGCCAGCAGCCCTACTAGCGGGAGGAATACCGGGGAGCTGTTTTTT
CASSPTSGRNTGELFF
>-|-|TRBJ2-4|TRBV29-1
TGCAGCGTTGTACTTGAAGAAAACATTCAGTACTTC
CSVVLEENIQYF
>-|-|TRBJ2-4|TRBV6-5
TGTGCCAGCAGTTCCACTATGGCAGGGCCAGGTGGCATTCAGTACTTC
CASSSTMAGPGGIQYF
>-|few|TRBJ2-1|TRBV7-8
TGTGCCAGCAGCTTAAGAGCCCCCCGGGGGTATGAGCAGTTCTTC
CASSLRAPRGYEQFF
>TRBD2|few|TRBJ2-1|TRBV6-6
TGTGCCAGCAGTTACTCGAGGTCGACTAGCGGCCACAATGAGCAGTTCTTC
CASSYSRSTSGHNEQFF
>-|-|TRBJ1-5|TRBV2
TGTGCCAGCAGTTCCTTTGGCGAGAGCAATCAGCCCCAGCATTTT
CASSSFGESNQPQHF
>TRBD1|few|TRBJ1-5|TRBV7-9
TGTGCCAGCAGTCCCTCCGGGACAGGGATACAGCCCCAGCATTTT
CASSPSGTGIQPQHF
>-|-|TRBJ2-7|TRBV4-1
TGCGCCAGCAGCCAAGCCACATCCTACGAGCAGTACTTC
CASSQATSYEQYF
>-|many|TRBJ1-5|TRBV19
TGTGCCAGTAGGAATATAAGGGATAGCAATCAGCCCCAGCATTTT
CASRNIRDSNQPQHF
>-|-|TRBJ2-5|TRBV5-1
TGCGCCAGCAGCTTCAGGTCTCTGGCCGATAGTAAAGAGACCCAGTACTTC
CASSFRSLADSKETQYF
>-|-|TRBJ2-1|TRBV11-2
TGTGCCAGCAGCCAACGATACAATGAGCAGTTCTTC
CASSQRYNEQFF
>TRBD1|-|TRBJ1-2|TRBV7-9
TGTGCCAGCAGTAGACAGGGGGCGTTTTATGGCTACACCTTC
CASSRQGAFYGYTF
>TRBD1|-|TRBJ1-1|TRBV24-1
TGTGCCACCAGGGACAGGGCCAGCACTGAAGCTTTCTTT
CATRDRASTEAFF
>-|-|TRBJ2-1|TRBV11-2
TGTGCCAGCAGCCAAGACAGGTACTACAATGAGCAGTTCTTC
CASSQDRYYNEQFF
>TRBD2|few|TRBJ2-1|TRBV7-6
TGTGCCAGCAGCCCTCCTGGCGGGAGCTCCTACAATGAGCAGTTCTTC
CASSPPGGSSYNEQFF